This T cell receptor beta chain was documented in a study of blood T cells in healthy people across ages. Study observations and caveats: Reliance upon unsorted PBMCs precluded definitive naive versus antigen-experienced comparison. Relative to aged donors, long-lived donors carried more naive CD4+ cells and displayed higher diversity. Getting older went along with TCR beta diversity per million T cells dropping roughly linearly.

Per sample, a minimum of 6.5 million PBMCs were isolated. Concerning this clonotype: Its antigen is unknown.

The use of a sample-barcoded 5' primer and a J-beta primer mix characterized a second PCR of roughly 7 to 12 cycles. TCRdb analysed the 5' RACE reads with MiXCR anew, one entry per CDR3 protein. The sample contains approximately 1.5 million distinct CDR3 sequences, approximately 32% of which appear only once. The CDR3 has 15 residues. Looked up from germline, CDR1 is LNHDA and CDR2 is SQIVND (reference sequence). Trimming stripped 3 bases from V and 0 bases from J, with 11 bases between. The chain employs TRBV19 and TRBJ1-1; TRBD1 might be the D (5 bases). The sample comprised blood. The receptor was isolated from a woman aged 30 to 39 in good health. The CDR3, as DNA: TGTGCCAGTAGTATGGTTAAGGGGTTGAACACTGAAGCTTTCTTT. Amino acid sequence: CASSMVKGLNTEAFF.